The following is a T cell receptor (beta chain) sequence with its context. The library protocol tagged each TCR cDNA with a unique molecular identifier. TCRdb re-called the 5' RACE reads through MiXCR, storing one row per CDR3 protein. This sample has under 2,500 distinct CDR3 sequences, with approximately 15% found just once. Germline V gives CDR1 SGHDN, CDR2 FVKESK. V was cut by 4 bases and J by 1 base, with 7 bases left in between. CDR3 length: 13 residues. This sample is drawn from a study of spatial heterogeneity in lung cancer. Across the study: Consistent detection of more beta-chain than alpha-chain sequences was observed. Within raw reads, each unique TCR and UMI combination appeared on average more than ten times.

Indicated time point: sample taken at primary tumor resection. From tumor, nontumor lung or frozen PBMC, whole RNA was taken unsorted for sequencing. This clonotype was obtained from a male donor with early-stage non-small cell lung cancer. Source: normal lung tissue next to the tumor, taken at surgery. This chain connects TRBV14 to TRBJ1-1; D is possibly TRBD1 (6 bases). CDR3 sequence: CASSLQGNTEAFF. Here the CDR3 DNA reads TGTGCCAGCAGCCTACAGGGGAACACTGAAGCTTTCTTT.